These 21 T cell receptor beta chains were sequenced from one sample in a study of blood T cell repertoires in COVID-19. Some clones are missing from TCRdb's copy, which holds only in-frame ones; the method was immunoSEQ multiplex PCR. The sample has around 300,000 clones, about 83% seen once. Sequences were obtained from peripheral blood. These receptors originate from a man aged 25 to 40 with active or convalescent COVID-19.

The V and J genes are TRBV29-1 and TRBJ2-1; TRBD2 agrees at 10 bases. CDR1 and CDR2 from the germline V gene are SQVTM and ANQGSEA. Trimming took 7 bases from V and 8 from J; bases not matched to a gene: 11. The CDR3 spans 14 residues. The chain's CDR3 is CSARGAGGIDEQFF. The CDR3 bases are TGCAGCGCCCGGGGAGCGGGGGGGATCGATGAGCAGTTCTTC.

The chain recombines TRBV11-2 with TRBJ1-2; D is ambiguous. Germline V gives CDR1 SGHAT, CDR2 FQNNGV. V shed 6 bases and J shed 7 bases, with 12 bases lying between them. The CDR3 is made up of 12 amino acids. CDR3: CASSHSAGGYTF. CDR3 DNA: TGTGCCAGCAGTCATTCTGCGGGTGGCTACACCTTC.

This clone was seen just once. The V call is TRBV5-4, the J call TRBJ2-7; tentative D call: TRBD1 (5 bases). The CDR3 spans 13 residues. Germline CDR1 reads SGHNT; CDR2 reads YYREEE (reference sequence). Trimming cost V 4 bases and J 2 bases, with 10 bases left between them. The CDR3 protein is CASSPTGAYEQYF. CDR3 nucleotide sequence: TGTGCCAGCAGCCCTACAGGAGCCTACGAGCAGTACTTC. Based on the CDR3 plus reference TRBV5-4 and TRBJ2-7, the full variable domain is ETGVTQSPTHLIKTRGQQVTLRCSSQSGHNTVSWYQQALGQGPQFIFQYYREEENGRGNFPPRFSGLQFPNYSSELNVNALELDDSALYLCASSPTGAYEQYFGPGTRLTVT.

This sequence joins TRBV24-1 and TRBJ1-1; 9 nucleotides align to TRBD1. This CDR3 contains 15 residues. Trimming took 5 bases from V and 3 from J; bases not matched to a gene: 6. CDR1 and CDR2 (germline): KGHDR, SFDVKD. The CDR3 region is CATSGEGQGYTEAFF. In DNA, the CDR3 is TGTGCCACCAGTGGGGAGGGACAGGGTTACACTGAAGCTTTCTTT.

CDR3 loop: CASSIPDRGSGNTIYF. CDR3 in DNA: TGTGCCAGTAGTATCCCTGACAGGGGCTCTGGAAACACCATATATTTT. This chain connects TRBV19 to TRBJ1-3, with TRBD1 identical over 8 bases. CDR3 size: 16 residues. Unmatched junction bases numbered 4, after V lost 3 bases and J lost 0 bases. CDR1 and CDR2 from the germline V gene are LNHDA and SQIVND (reference sequence).

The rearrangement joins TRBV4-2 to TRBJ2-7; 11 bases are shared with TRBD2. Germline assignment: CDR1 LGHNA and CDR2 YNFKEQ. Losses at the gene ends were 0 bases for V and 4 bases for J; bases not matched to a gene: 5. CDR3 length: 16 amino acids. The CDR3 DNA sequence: TGTGCCAGCAGCCAAGAAGCGGGACTAGCGGATTACGAGCAGTACTTC. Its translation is CASSQEAGLADYEQYF.

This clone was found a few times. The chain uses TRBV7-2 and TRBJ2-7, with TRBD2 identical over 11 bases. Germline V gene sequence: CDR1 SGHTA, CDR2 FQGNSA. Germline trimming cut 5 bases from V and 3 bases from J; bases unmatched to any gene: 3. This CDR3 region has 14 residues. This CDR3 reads CASSPGTSGYEQYF. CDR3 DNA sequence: TGTGCCAGCAGCCCCGGGACTAGCGGCTACGAGCAGTACTTC.

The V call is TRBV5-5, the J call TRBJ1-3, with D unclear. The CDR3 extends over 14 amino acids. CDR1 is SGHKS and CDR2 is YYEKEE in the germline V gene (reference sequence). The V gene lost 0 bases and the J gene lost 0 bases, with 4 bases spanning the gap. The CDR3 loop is CASSLASSGNTIYF. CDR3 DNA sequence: TGTGCCAGCAGCTTGGCGAGCTCTGGAAACACCATATATTTT.

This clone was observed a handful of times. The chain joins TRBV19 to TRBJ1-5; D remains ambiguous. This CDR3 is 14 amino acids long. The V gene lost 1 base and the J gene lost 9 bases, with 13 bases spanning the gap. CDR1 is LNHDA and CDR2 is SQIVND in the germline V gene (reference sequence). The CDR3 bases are TGTGCCAGTAGTATAGGGCAGATTCTCCCGCCCCAGCATTTT. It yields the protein CASSIGQILPPQHF.

The CDR3 nucleotides read TGCGCCAGCAGCCAACAAACGCTTAGCGGGGAGCTGTTTTTT. Its protein is CASSQQTLSGELFF. The V and J genes are TRBV4-3 and TRBJ2-2; no clear D. V gave up 2 bases and J gave up 7 bases, with 11 bases separating them. The V gene's germline CDR1 is LGHNA and CDR2 YSLEER. The CDR3 runs 14 residues.

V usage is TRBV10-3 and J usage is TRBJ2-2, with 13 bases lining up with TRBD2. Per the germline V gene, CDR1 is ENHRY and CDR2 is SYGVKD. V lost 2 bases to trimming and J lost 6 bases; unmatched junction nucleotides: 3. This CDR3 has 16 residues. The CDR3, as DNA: TGTGCCATCAGTGAGACGACTAGCGGGGGGCCCGGGGAGCTGTTTTTT. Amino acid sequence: CAISETTSGGPGELFF.

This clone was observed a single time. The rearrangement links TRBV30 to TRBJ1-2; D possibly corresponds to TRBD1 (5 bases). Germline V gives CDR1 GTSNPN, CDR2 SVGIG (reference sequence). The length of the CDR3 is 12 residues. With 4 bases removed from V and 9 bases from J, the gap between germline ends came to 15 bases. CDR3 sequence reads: CAWNRRGTSYTF. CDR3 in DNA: TGTGCCTGGAATCGTAGGGGAACTAGCTACACCTTC.

Here the CDR3 reads CASSLTGTSGTDTQYF. DNA of the CDR3: TGTGCCAGCAGCTTAACGGGGACTAGCGGTACAGATACGCAGTATTTT. The V call is TRBV7-3, the J call TRBJ2-3, with TRBD2 matching over 11 bases. J lost 3 bases, V lost 0 bases, and 2 bases had no gene match. The CDR3 contains 16 residues. Germline V gene sequence: CDR1 SGHTA, CDR2 FQGTGA.

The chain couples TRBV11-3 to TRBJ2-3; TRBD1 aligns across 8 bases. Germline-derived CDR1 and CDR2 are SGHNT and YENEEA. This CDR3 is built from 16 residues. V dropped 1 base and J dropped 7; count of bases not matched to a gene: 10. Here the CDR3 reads CASSLGDRLRPHTQYF. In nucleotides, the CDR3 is TGTGCCAGCAGCTTAGGGGACAGGCTCCGACCCCATACGCAGTATTTT.

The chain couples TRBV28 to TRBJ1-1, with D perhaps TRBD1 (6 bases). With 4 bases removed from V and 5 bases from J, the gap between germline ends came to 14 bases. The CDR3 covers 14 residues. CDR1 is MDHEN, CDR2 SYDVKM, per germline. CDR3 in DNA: TGTGCCAGCAGTTCGGCAGGCAGGGGTACTGAAGCTTTCTTT. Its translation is CASSSAGRGTEAFF.

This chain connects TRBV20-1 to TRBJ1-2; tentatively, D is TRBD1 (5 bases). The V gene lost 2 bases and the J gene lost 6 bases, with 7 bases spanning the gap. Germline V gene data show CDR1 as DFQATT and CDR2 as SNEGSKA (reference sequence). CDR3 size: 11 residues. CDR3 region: CSARTGNGYTF. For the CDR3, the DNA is TGCAGTGCTAGAACAGGAAATGGCTACACCTTC.

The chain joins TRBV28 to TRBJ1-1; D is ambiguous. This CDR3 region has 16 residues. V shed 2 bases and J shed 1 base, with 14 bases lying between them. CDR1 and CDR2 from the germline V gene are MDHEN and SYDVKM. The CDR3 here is CASSLTARHPNTEAFF. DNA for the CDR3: TGTGCCAGCAGTTTAACGGCCAGACATCCGAACACTGAAGCTTTCTTT.

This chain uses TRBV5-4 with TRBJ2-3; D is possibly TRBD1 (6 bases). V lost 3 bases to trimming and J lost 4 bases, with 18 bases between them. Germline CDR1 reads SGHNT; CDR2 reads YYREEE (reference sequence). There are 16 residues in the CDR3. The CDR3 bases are TGTGCCAGCAGCTATACAGGGTTAGTTACAGCAGATACGCAGTATTTT. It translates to CASSYTGLVTADTQYF. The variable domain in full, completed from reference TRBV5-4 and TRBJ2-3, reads ETGVTQSPTHLIKTRGQQVTLRCSSQSGHNTVSWYQQALGQGPQFIFQYYREEENGRGNFPPRFSGLQFPNYSSELNVNALELDDSALYLCASSYTGLVTADTQYFGPGTRLTVL.

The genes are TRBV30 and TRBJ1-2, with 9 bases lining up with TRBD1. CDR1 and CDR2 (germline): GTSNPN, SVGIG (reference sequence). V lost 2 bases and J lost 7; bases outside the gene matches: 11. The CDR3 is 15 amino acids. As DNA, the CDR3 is TGTGCCTGGAGTACCGGGACAGGGATCGGGATTGGCTACACCTTC. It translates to CAWSTGTGIGIGYTF.

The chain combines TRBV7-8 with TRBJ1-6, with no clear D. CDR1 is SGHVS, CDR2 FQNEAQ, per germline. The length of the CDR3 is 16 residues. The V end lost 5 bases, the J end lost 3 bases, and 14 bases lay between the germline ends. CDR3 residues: CASSPTVGSYNSPLHF. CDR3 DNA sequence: TGTGCCAGCAGCCCCACTGTGGGCAGCTATAATTCACCCCTCCACTTT.

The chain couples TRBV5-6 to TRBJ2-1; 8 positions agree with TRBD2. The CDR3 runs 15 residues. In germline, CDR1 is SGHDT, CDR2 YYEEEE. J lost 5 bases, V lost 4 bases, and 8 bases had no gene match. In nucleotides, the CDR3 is TGTGCCAGCAGCCCCTTTCCAGCGGGGGACAATGAGCAGTTCTTC. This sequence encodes CASSPFPAGDNEQFF.